This passage covers 22 T cell receptor beta chains from one sample sequenced in a study of early T cells in non-severe SARS-CoV-2 infection. TCRdb re-called the 5' RACE reads with MiXCR, one entry per CDR3 protein. The sample has tens of thousands of distinct CDR3 sequences, under 7.5% seen once; the top ten hold around 21%. This material consisted of whole blood, taken at baseline. These receptors were obtained from an adult who was a healthcare worker with PCR-confirmed SARS-CoV-2 infection or an uninfected control (not recorded which).

The V gene is TRBV2, the J gene TRBJ2-2; D gene unclear. This CDR3 contains 15 residues. Germline assignment: CDR1 SNHLY and CDR2 FYNNEI. Trimming took off 2 bases at V and 0 bases at J, with 7 bases between the two ends. The CDR3 reads CASSELTANTGELFF. CDR3 bases: TGTGCCAGCAGTGAACTTACAGCGAACACCGGGGAGCTGTTTTTT. Supplemented by reference TRBV2 and TRBJ2-2, the full variable domain reads EPEVTQTPSHQVTQMGQEVILRCVPISNHLYFYWYRQILGQKVEFLVSFYNNEISEKSEIFDDQFSVERPDGSNFTLKIRSTKLEDSAMYFCASSELTANTGELFFGEGSRLTVL.

This clonotype came up many times. V gene TRBV6-2 or TRBV6-3 combines with J gene TRBJ2-7; D call uncertain. CDR1 and CDR2 (germline): MNHEY, SVGEGT. The germline V and J ends were trimmed by 6 bases and 3 bases, with 12 bases remaining between them. This CDR3 comprises 13 residues. CDR3: CASSPSPSYEQYF. In DNA form, the CDR3 reads TGTGCCAGCAGCCCCTCACCAAGCTACGAGCAGTACTTC.

This clonotype was observed a few times. J is TRBJ1-2 and V is TRBV28; maybe TRBD1 (5 bases). The CDR3 is 13 residues long. Germline V lookup: CDR1 MDHEN, CDR2 SYDVKM. Trimming cost V 7 bases and J 4 bases, with 13 bases left between them. The CDR3: CASTWGGSYGYTF. CDR3 in DNA: TGTGCCAGCACCTGGGGCGGAAGCTATGGCTACACCTTC.

This clonotype turned up a few times. The rearrangement uses TRBV10-1 and TRBJ1-1, with D tentatively TRBD1 (6 bases). Germline V CDR1 and CDR2: WNHNN, SYGVQD (reference sequence). Trimming removed 4 bases from V and 2 bases from J, with 11 bases in between. The CDR3 extends over 14 amino acids. This CDR3 reads CASSATQGNTEAFF. The CDR3 DNA reads TGCGCCAGCAGTGCGACACAGGGCAACACTGAAGCTTTCTTT.

There are a few counts of this clonotype. This chain connects TRBV5-4 to TRBJ1-1; 9 nucleotides align to TRBD1. The germline V gene has CDR1 SGHNT and CDR2 YYREEE (reference sequence). The J segment lost 5 bases and the V segment lost 0 bases, leaving 5 bases of the junction unmatched. The CDR3 contains 15 residues. CDR3 DNA sequence: TGTGCCAGCAGCTTGGGTGGGACAGGGTTTACTGAAGCTTTCTTT. Translation: CASSLGGTGFTEAFF. The whole variable domain, filled in from reference TRBV5-4 and TRBJ1-1, reads ETGVTQSPTHLIKTRGQQVTLRCSSQSGHNTVSWYQQALGQGPQFIFQYYREEENGRGNFPPRFSGLQFPNYSSELNVNALELDDSALYLCASSLGGTGFTEAFFGQGTRLTVV.

This chain joins TRBV27 and TRBJ2-3; the D gene is possibly TRBD1 (5 bases). Germline CDR1 is MNHEY and CDR2 is SMNVEV (reference sequence). The V end was cut by 3 bases, the J end by 6 bases, with 13 bases between. The length of the CDR3 is 14 residues. The CDR3 bases are TGTGCCAGCAGTTTTGGGGCCCCCGTGGATACGCAGTATTTT. Translated: CASSFGAPVDTQYF.

This clonotype occurred a few times. The chain links TRBV12-3 or TRBV12-4 to TRBJ2-1; D remains unclear. The CDR3 length is 12 residues. Trimming stripped 6 bases from V and 9 bases from J, with 12 bases between. The CDR3 loop is CASSHRGGEQFF. The CDR3 DNA is TGTGCCAGCAGCCACCGCGGCGGTGAGCAGTTCTTC.

This clonotype was detected ten times or more. This chain joins TRBV20-1 and TRBJ2-7, with TRBD1 as a possible D gene (5 bases). The germline V gene has CDR1 DFQATT and CDR2 SNEGSKA (reference sequence). The CDR3 runs to 15 residues. Trimming took off 5 bases at V and 6 bases at J, with 23 bases between the two ends. The CDR3 spells CSAPWGTHQGLEQYF. The DNA for the CDR3 is TGCAGTGCTCCCTGGGGAACCCACCAGGGCCTCGAGCAGTACTTC.

V usage is TRBV19 and J usage is TRBJ1-5; weak D call: TRBD1 (6 bases). V was trimmed by 4 bases and J by 5 bases, leaving 9 bases between them. This CDR3 has 13 amino acids. Germline CDR1 reads LNHDA; CDR2 reads SQIVND (reference sequence). CDR3 nucleotides: TGTGCCAGTAGTACACAGGGTTATCAGCCCCAGCATTTT. This sequence encodes CASSTQGYQPQHF.

The chain has TRBV5-1 and TRBJ1-1; D unresolved. Germline V gene lookup returns CDR1 SGHRS and CDR2 YFSETQ. The CDR3 consists of 14 residues. Trimming removed 2 bases from V and 2 bases from J, with 10 bases in between. Here the CDR3 reads CASSFEQINTEAFF. Here the CDR3 DNA reads TGCGCCAGCAGCTTCGAACAGATTAACACTGAAGCTTTCTTT.

This clonotype turned up a few times. The rearrangement uses TRBV11-1 and TRBJ2-1; 10 nucleotides align to TRBD2. V lost 4 bases, J lost 6 bases, and 6 bases stayed unmatched. The CDR3 has 15 residues. The germline CDR1 and CDR2 sequences are SGHAT and FQDESV (reference sequence). The CDR3 is CASSSSGRAFNEQFF. CDR3 in DNA: TGTGCCAGCAGCTCCAGCGGGAGGGCTTTCAATGAGCAGTTCTTC.

This clonotype was detected many times. The rearrangement links TRBV6-6 to TRBJ2-7, with D maybe TRBD2 (5 bases). The germline V and J ends were trimmed by 4 bases and 9 bases, with 19 bases remaining between them. CDR1 is MNHNY and CDR2 is SVGAGI in the germline V gene (reference sequence). The CDR3 is 14 residues long. The CDR3 loop is CASSSIQDFTRQYF. The CDR3 coding sequence is TGTGCCAGCAGTTCAATCCAGGACTTCACGAGGCAGTACTTC.

At least ten counts were recorded for this clonotype. The genes are TRBV29-1 and TRBJ2-7; TRBD1 or TRBD2 may be the D gene (6 bases each). Trimming stripped 3 bases from V and 3 bases from J, with 15 bases between. This CDR3 region has 14 residues. Germline lookup yields CDR1 SQVTM and CDR2 ANQGSEA. CDR3 amino acids: CSVEPGANDYEQYF. Written as DNA, the CDR3 is TGCAGCGTTGAGCCGGGGGCGAACGACTACGAGCAGTACTTC.

This clonotype was recorded many times. This chain uses TRBV7-8 with TRBJ1-1; TRBD1 agrees at 9 bases. The CDR3 runs to 14 residues. The J segment lost 6 bases and the V segment lost 4 bases, leaving 6 bases of the junction unmatched. The V gene's germline CDR1 is SGHVS and CDR2 FQNEAQ. CDR3 amino acids: CASSSDRGVPEAFF. CDR3 DNA sequence: TGTGCCAGCAGCTCAGACAGGGGGGTCCCTGAAGCTTTCTTT.

This chain links TRBV27 with TRBJ2-3, with D possibly TRBD1 on 5 matching bases. Germline loops: CDR1 MNHEY, CDR2 SMNVEV (reference sequence). V lost 2 bases to trimming and J lost 6 bases, with 9 bases between them. The CDR3 totals 13 residues. As DNA, the CDR3 is TGTGCCAGCAGTTTACAGGGTTGGGATACGCAGTATTTT. As protein: CASSLQGWDTQYF.

The rearrangement uses TRBV7-2 and TRBJ1-4; tentative D call: TRBD1 (5 bases). Germline values: CDR1 SGHTA, CDR2 FQGNSA. This CDR3 has 14 amino acids. V gave up 3 bases and J gave up 8 bases, with 13 bases separating them. The CDR3 loop is CASSLRGSGEKLFF. Written as DNA, the CDR3 is TGTGCCAGCAGCTTGAGGGGCTCAGGGGAAAAACTGTTTTTT.

This clonotype came up many times. V gene TRBV5-6 combines with J gene TRBJ1-2; TRBD1 is a possible D gene (5 bases). Germline V gene sequence: CDR1 SGHDT, CDR2 YYEEEE. CDR3 size: 14 residues. Trimming cost V 0 bases and J 4 bases, with 10 bases left between them. The chain's CDR3 is CASSLVDKPYGYTF. The CDR3 DNA reads TGTGCCAGCAGCTTGGTGGACAAGCCCTATGGCTACACCTTC.

This clonotype showed up many times. The chain is built from TRBV20-1 and TRBJ1-6; D uncertain. The V gene lost 1 base and the J gene lost 6 bases, with 16 bases spanning the gap. Germline V gene sequence: CDR1 DFQATT, CDR2 SNEGSKA (reference sequence). The CDR3 covers 16 residues. In DNA form, the CDR3 reads TGCAGTGCTAGAGGTCCGCGTTGGACGGGTAATTCACCCCTCCACTTT. Translated: CSARGPRWTGNSPLHF.

This chain uses TRBV6-2 or TRBV6-3 with TRBJ2-2; a weak D match, TRBD1 (6 bases). V shed 5 bases and J shed 0 bases, with 16 bases lying between them. Germline V gives CDR1 MNHEY, CDR2 SVGEGT. The CDR3 runs to 17 residues. The CDR3 reads CASSKHRVLANTGELFF. In DNA, the CDR3 is TGTGCCAGCAGTAAACACAGGGTACTAGCGAACACCGGGGAGCTGTTTTTT.

This clonotype was recorded at least ten times. The genes are TRBV4-1 and TRBJ2-1; D gene unclear. The CDR3 is 12 amino acids. CDR1 is MGHRA, CDR2 YSYEKL, per germline. Trimming took off 0 bases at V and 6 bases at J, with 3 bases between the two ends. The CDR3 DNA is TGCGCCAGCAGCCAAGATATCAATGAGCAGTTCTTC. Its protein is CASSQDINEQFF.

The rearrangement links TRBV5-6 to TRBJ1-1; D not certain. The length of the CDR3 is 14 residues. The V gene lost 3 bases and the J gene lost 6 bases, with 15 bases spanning the gap. Germline CDR1 SGHDT, CDR2 YYEEEE. The chain's CDR3 is CASSYGSSGAEAFF. The CDR3 nucleotides read TGTGCCAGCAGCTACGGAAGCTCGGGCGCTGAAGCTTTCTTT. The whole variable domain, remainder taken from reference TRBV5-6 and TRBJ1-1, is DAGVTQSPTHLIKTRGQQVTLRCSPKSGHDTVSWYQQALGQGPQFIFQYYEEEERQRGNFPDRFSGHQFPNYSSELNVNALLLGDSALYLCASSYGSSGAEAFFGQGTRLTVV.

The V call is TRBV18, the J call TRBJ2-5, with D possibly matching TRBD2 (5 bases). Germline V gene data show CDR1 as KGHSH and CDR2 as LQKENI. V lost 2 bases and J lost 5, with 9 bases in between. The CDR3 has 13 amino acids. The CDR3 protein is CASSPGPGETQYF. The CDR3, as DNA: TGTGCCAGCTCACCAGGTCCGGGGGAGACCCAGTACTTC.